A selection of T cell receptor beta chains follows, all from one sample in a study of shared clonotypes between healthy human individuals. The repertoire was sequenced with immunoSEQ multiplex PCR; TCRdb's copy has only in-frame clones and lacks some. The sample yields millions of clones, 90% to 95% seen once. Sequenced input: naive CD8+ T cells from PBMCs. The receptors derive from a man younger than 30 in good health. Some clones in this sample may be carry-over from other donors' samples. Each CDR3 is given with its conserved first and last residue. The D gene is left open where the match is weak. Clone size is given for some rows only: seen once, a few or many times, or a class if the clone is expanded.

V,D,size,length,J,DNA,CDR3
TRBV5-6,TRBD2,once,17,TRBJ2-1,TGTGCCAGCAGCTTGGGACTAGCGGGAGGGGGCTACAATGAGCAGTTCTTC,CASSLGLAGGGYNEQFF
TRBV4-1,-,-,14,TRBJ2-7,TGCGCCAGCAGCCAAACCGGGTTCATAGACGAGCAGTACTTC,CASSQTGFIDEQYF
TRBV27,-,-,15,TRBJ2-1,TGTGCCAGCAGTTTAGGCGGGCACCTTTACAATGAGCAGTTCTTC,CASSLGGHLYNEQFF
TRBV6-1,-,-,13,TRBJ2-7,TGTGCCAGCATTACCAGCGCCTCCTACGAGCAGTACTTC,CASITSASYEQYF
TRBV5-1,-,-,13,TRBJ1-2,TGCGCCAGCAGCGATGGATCTAACTATGGCTACACCTTC,CASSDGSNYGYTF
TRBV7-9,TRBD1,-,14,TRBJ1-5,TGTGCCAGCAGCTTAAGTCAGGGGGATCAGCCCCAGCATTTT,CASSLSQGDQPQHF
TRBV19,-,-,12,TRBJ2-1,TGTGCCACCACCGGGCTCTTCAATGAGCAGTTCTTC,CATTGLFNEQFF
TRBV7-3,TRBD2,once,15,TRBJ2-7,TGTGCCAGCAGCTCTTCTCGCGGGAGGTCTGGCGAGCAGTACTTC,CASSSSRGRSGEQYF
TRBV27,-,once,13,TRBJ2-7,TGTGCCAGCAGTTACGGTTCCCCCTACGAGCAGTACTTC,CASSYGSPYEQYF
TRBV10-2,-,-,16,TRBJ2-7,TGCGCCAGCAGTGAGTCAAGGCAGCGGAGTACCTACGAGCAGTACTTC,CASSESRQRSTYEQYF
TRBV10-3,-,-,15,TRBJ2-7,TGTGCCATCAGCTCGACTCGTAGCTCCCTCTACGAGCAGTACTTC,CAISSTRSSLYEQYF
TRBV7-3,TRBD1,-,16,TRBJ2-1,TGTGCCAGCAGCCCCGTGACAGGGGGCCTCTACAATGAGCAGTTCTTC,CASSPVTGGLYNEQFF
TRBV9,TRBD1,-,13,TRBJ1-2,TGTGCCAGCAGCGTAGGGGACAGCTATGGCTACACCTTC,CASSVGDSYGYTF
TRBV7-6,-,-,16,TRBJ2-7,TGTGCCAGCAGCGAGCTTGGGGGCGCGGGTACCTACGAGCAGTACTTC,CASSELGGAGTYEQYF
TRBV15,-,-,15,TRBJ2-1,TGTGCCACCAGCACCTCCGGGACTTCTTACAATGAGCAGTTCTTC,CATSTSGTSYNEQFF
TRBV2,TRBD1,-,15,TRBJ2-3,TGTGCCAATACGGCCGGGGGACAGGGAACAGATACGCAGTATTTT,CANTAGGQGTDTQYF
TRBV5-4,TRBD1,-,16,TRBJ1-2,TGTGCCAGCAGCTCGGTACCGGGACAGGGAGGCTATGGCTACACCTTC,CASSSVPGQGGYGYTF
TRBV19,-,-,14,TRBJ2-1,TGTGCCAGTACATGGGACGATGCCTACAATGAGCAGTTCTTC,CASTWDDAYNEQFF
TRBV9,TRBD1,-,15,TRBJ1-1,TGTGCCAGCAGCGTAGGGGGGACAGGGATCACTGAAGCTTTCTTT,CASSVGGTGITEAFF
TRBV11-3,-,-,13,TRBJ2-1,TGTGCCAGCAGCCGGGGGCTAGTGAATGAGCAGTTCTTC,CASSRGLVNEQFF
TRBV18,-,-,13,TRBJ1-1,TGTGCCAGCTCACGAGGGCCGAACACTGAAGCTTTCTTT,CASSRGPNTEAFF
TRBV7-2,TRBD2,-,16,TRBJ2-7,TGTGCCAGCAGCCATCTAGCGGCGGGAGCTTCATACGAGCAGTACTTC,CASSHLAAGASYEQYF
TRBV5-4,-,-,11,TRBJ2-2,TGTGCCAGCCACCAGGCCGGGGAGCTGTTTTTT,CASHQAGELFF
TRBV27,-,-,16,TRBJ2-2,TGTGCCAGCAGTATCCCTTACGGGGGAGGCACCGGGGAGCTGTTTTTT,CASSIPYGGGTGELFF
TRBV9,-,-,14,TRBJ1-3,TGTGCCAGCAGCGTAAGTGATCCTGGAAACACCATATATTTT,CASSVSDPGNTIYF
TRBV11-2,TRBD1,-,15,TRBJ2-3,TGTGCCAGCAGCTTGATACACAGGGGGACAGATACGCAGTATTTT,CASSLIHRGTDTQYF
TRBV28,TRBD1,-,14,TRBJ2-1,TGTGCCAGCAGCTCCCGGGACAGTTTGAATGAGCAGTTCTTC,CASSSRDSLNEQFF
TRBV27,-,-,14,TRBJ2-5,TGTGCCAGCAGTACATCACAGGGAGGCGAAACCCAGTACTTC,CASSTSQGGETQYF
TRBV7-9,-,-,13,TRBJ1-2,TGTGCCAGCAGTCCCGGACAGATCTATGGCTACACCTTC,CASSPGQIYGYTF
TRBV27,TRBD2,once,15,TRBJ2-3,TGTGCCAGCAGTTTTCTAGCGGAGGACACAGATACGCAGTATTTT,CASSFLAEDTDTQYF
TRBV28,-,-,13,TRBJ1-2,TGTGCCAGCAGTGAAGTTGAAAACTATGGCTACACCTTC,CASSEVENYGYTF
TRBV5-4,-,-,13,TRBJ2-1,TGTGCCAGCAGCCTAGACAGATACAATGAGCAGTTCTTC,CASSLDRYNEQFF
TRBV6-1,TRBD1,-,15,TRBJ2-7,TGTGCCAGCAGTAACGACAGGGGGATCTCCTACGAGCAGTACTTC,CASSNDRGISYEQYF
TRBV4-1,-,-,12,TRBJ2-2,TGCGCCAGCAGCCAAGGAACCGGGGAGCTGTTTTTT,CASSQGTGELFF
TRBV7-9,-,-,16,TRBJ1-1,TGTGCCAGCAGCCCTACAGGGCGGGATATGGAGTCGGAGGCTTTCTTT,CASSPTGRDMESEAFF
TRBV29-1,TRBD2,-,15,TRBJ2-1,TGCAGCGTCTGTAGCGGGAGTCCCTCCTACAATGAGCAGTTCTTC,CSVCSGSPSYNEQFF
TRBV9,TRBD2,-,14,TRBJ2-2,TGTGCCAGCAGCTTGCGGGGAGGGACCGGGGAGCTGTTTTTT,CASSLRGGTGELFF
TRBV19,-,-,14,TRBJ1-1,TGTGCCAGTAGTTTATTTGGGTCTAACACTGAAGCTTTCTTT,CASSLFGSNTEAFF
TRBV28,TRBD1,-,16,TRBJ2-4,TGTGCCAGCAGTTCTACCCCGGGACAGCTGAAAAACATTCAGTACTTC,CASSSTPGQLKNIQYF
TRBV6-5,-,-,14,TRBJ2-7,TGTGCCAGCAGTTACGGGCAGACAGGCTACGAGCAGTACTTC,CASSYGQTGYEQYF
TRBV6-5,-,-,15,TRBJ1-2,TGTGCCAGCGCCCTCGAAGCCCGTGCTATGGCTAGCTACACCTTC,CASALEARAMASYTF
TRBV7-3,TRBD2,once,15,TRBJ2-3,TGTGCCAGCAGCCCCGGGACTAGCGGCACAGATACGCAGTATTTT,CASSPGTSGTDTQYF
TRBV18,-,-,24,TRBJ1-5,TGTGCCAGCTCACCAGGAAGGGGGGTAAATCTCACCCCTTTACAGGTAGATAGCAATCAGCCCCAGCATTTT,CASSPGRGVNLTPLQVDSNQPQHF
TRBV5-1,-,-,13,TRBJ2-1,TGCGCCAGCAGCTTCGAACCCGCCAATGAGCAGTTCTTC,CASSFEPANEQFF